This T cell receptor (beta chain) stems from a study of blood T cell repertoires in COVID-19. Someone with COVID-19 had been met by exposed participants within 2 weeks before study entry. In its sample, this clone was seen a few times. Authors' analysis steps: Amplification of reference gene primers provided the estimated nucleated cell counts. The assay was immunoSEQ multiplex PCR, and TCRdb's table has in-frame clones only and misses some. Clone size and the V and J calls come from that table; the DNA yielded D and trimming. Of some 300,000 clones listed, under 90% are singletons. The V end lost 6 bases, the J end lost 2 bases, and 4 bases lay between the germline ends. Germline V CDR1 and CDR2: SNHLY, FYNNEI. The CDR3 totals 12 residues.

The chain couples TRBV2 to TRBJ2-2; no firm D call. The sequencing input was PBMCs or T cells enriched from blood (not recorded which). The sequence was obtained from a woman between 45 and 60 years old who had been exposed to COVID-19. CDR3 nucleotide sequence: TGTGCCAGCAGATTAAACACCGGGGAGCTGTTTTTT. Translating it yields CASRLNTGELFF.